This T cell receptor beta chain was identified in a study of control samples from healthy donors and cancer patients. Sequencing was performed with immunoSEQ multiplex PCR; in TCRdb, only in-frame clones are kept and a portion is missing. The sample consists of about 79,000 clones, approximately 94% of them appearing once. V shed 1 base and J shed 5 bases, with 17 bases lying between them. The CDR3 totals 16 residues. Germline CDR1 is MGHDK and CDR2 is SYGVNS. The chain combines TRBV25-1 with TRBJ2-5; unclear D gene. The clonotype comes from a woman aged 40 to 50 with lung cancer. The sample was PBMCs. Here the CDR3 DNA reads TGTGCCAGCAGTGAATCTGAACGGGCCCTGGGGGAGACCCAGTACTTC. It specifies CASSESERALGETQYF.